The 3 T cell receptor beta chains given below trace back to one sample, sequenced in a study of cytomegalovirus exposure and HLA in healthy donors. PCR used 60 Vbeta primers and 13 Jbeta primers. Repertoires were generated with immunoSEQ multiplex PCR, while TCRdb's copy carries only in-frame clones and drops some. Among about 140,000 clones listed, approximately 80% were seen once. The sample taken for sequencing was PBMCs. These receptors were taken from a male donor in good health and CMV-seronegative.

This clone was seen a few times. The V gene is TRBV2, the J gene TRBJ1-2; D is unresolved. The V end lost 2 bases, the J end lost 1 base, and 8 bases lay between the germline ends. CDR1 and CDR2 (germline): SNHLY, FYNNEI. The CDR3 extends over 14 amino acids. The CDR3 spells CASSERHLNYGYTF. DNA for the CDR3: TGTGCCAGCAGTGAAAGACACCTTAACTATGGCTACACCTTC.

This clone was recorded a few times. The chain employs TRBV5-1 and TRBJ2-5; 7 bases are a match to TRBD1. This CDR3 region has 14 residues. V shed 0 bases, J shed 5 bases, and the junction held 4 bases outside the gene matches. CDR1 SGHRS and CDR2 YFSETQ come from the germline V gene. The CDR3 region has the DNA TGCGCCAGCAGCTTGGTCCCCAGGGGGGAGACCCAGTACTTC. This gives the protein CASSLVPRGETQYF.

This clone showed up just a few times. The chain employs TRBV5-8 and TRBJ1-4; D call uncertain. The CDR3 runs to 14 residues. Germline V lookup: CDR1 SGHTS, CDR2 YDEGEE. V lost 1 base and J 7 bases, leaving 11 bases between the germline ends. CDR3: CASSLKSLSEKLFF. The CDR3 DNA follows: TGTGCCAGCAGCTTGAAAAGTCTAAGTGAAAAACTGTTTTTT. Full variable domain (outside the CDR3, taken from reference TRBV5-8 and TRBJ1-4): EAGVTQSPTHLIKTRGQQATLRCSPISGHTSVYWYQQALGLGLQFLLWYDEGEERNRGNFPPRFSGRQFPNYSSELNVNALELEDSALYLCASSLKSLSEKLFFGSGTQLSVL.